This T cell receptor (beta chain) was captured in a study of cytomegalovirus exposure and HLA in healthy donors. Overall study findings and caveats: In a later analysis, specific HLA alleles were associated with under 20,000 TCR beta sequences at a 0.05 false discovery rate. The study designated 150 to 200 TCR beta chains cytomegalovirus-associated.

A multiplex PCR was run with 60 Vbeta primers and 13 Jbeta primers. Some clones are missing from TCRdb's copy, which holds only in-frame ones; the method was immunoSEQ multiplex PCR. The sample consists of 150,000 to 200,000 clones, about four fifths of them appearing once. The CDR3 runs to 15 residues. V was pared by 7 bases and J by 0 bases, with 8 bases of the junction left unmatched. CDR1 LNHDA and CDR2 SQIVND come from the germline V gene (reference sequence). On this clone: Its antigen is currently unknown.

Sequenced sample: PBMCs. The rearrangement links TRBV19 to TRBJ1-1; 7 bases align to TRBD1. The TCR was taken from a woman in her late teens or twenties in good health and CMV-seropositive. CDR3 sequence: CASKVDREMNTEAFF. The DNA for the CDR3 is TGTGCCAGTAAAGTAGACAGGGAAATGAACACTGAAGCTTTCTTT.